Given below is one T cell receptor (beta chain) in context. They isolated at least 6.5 million PBMCs from each sample. The germline V gene has CDR1 SGHAT and CDR2 FQNNGV. V lost 5 bases and J lost 2, with 21 bases in between. CDR3 size: 17 residues. A sample-barcoded 5' primer and a J-beta primer mix were used in a second PCR of about 7 to 12 cycles. TCRdb reanalysed the 5' RACE reads using MiXCR and keeps one entry per CDR3 protein. The sample carries fewer than 1.5 million distinct CDR3 sequences, around 42% recorded once. These data come from a study of blood T cells in healthy people across ages. The sequencing sample was made of blood. This chain uses TRBV11-2 with TRBJ1-2; the D is unclear. This clonotype was sampled from a woman younger than 35 in good health. The CDR3 region is CASSTPTEVQWNYGYTF. The CDR3 nucleotides are TGTGCCAGCAGCACACCGACCGAGGTCCAGTGGAACTATGGCTACACCTTC.